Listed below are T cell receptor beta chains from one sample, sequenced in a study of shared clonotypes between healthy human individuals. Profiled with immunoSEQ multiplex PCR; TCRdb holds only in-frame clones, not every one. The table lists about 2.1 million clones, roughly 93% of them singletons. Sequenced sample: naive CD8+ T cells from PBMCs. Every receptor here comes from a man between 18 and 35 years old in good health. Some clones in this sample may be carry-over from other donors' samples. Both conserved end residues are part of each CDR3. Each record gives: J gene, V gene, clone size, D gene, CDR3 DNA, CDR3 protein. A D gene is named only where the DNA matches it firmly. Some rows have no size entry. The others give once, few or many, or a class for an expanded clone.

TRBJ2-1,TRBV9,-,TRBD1,TGTGCCAGCAGCGTAGTTGGGACAGGGAACTTCCTCGAGCAGTTCTTC,CASSVVGTGNFLEQFF
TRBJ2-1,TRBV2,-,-,TGTGCCAGCACGGGGGTAGTCCGGGACTTTTACAATGAGCAGTTCTTC,CASTGVVRDFYNEQFF
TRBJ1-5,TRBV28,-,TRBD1,TGTGCCAGCAGTTTACCAGGGGGCGACAATCAGCCTCAGCATTTT,CASSLPGGDNQPQHF
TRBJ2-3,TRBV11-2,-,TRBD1,TGTGCCAGCAGCCCACCCCGGGGACAGGGGTTTGACACAGATACGCAGTATTTT,CASSPPRGQGFDTDTQYF
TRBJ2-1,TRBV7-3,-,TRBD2,TGTGCCAGCAGCTTAAAAGGGACTAGCAGAAATGAGCAGTTCTTC,CASSLKGTSRNEQFF
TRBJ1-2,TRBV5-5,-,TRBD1,TGTGCCAGCAGCAGCACCGGGACAGTGGACTATGGCTACACCTTC,CASSSTGTVDYGYTF
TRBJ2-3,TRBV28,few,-,TGTGCCAGCAGTTACACAGATACGCAGTATTTT,CASSYTDTQYF
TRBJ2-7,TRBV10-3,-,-,TGTGCCATCAGTGGTGGGAGCTCCTACGAGCAGTACTTC,CAISGGSSYEQYF
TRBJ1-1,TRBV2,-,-,TGTGCCAGCAGTGCGGGCAGGACGAACACTGAAGCTTTCTTT,CASSAGRTNTEAFF
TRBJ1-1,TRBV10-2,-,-,TGCGCCAGCAGTTACCTCGGCACTGAAGCTTTCTTT,CASSYLGTEAFF
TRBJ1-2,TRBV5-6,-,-,TGTGCCAGCAGCTTGGCAGGGGTCTTTCGCTATGGCTACACCTTC,CASSLAGVFRYGYTF
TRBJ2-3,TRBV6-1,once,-,TGTGCCAGCAGGGGGCTACTCTGGGGAGATACGCAGTATTTT,CASRGLLWGDTQYF
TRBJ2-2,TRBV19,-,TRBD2,TGTGCCACCCAAGACGGACTAGTTACTTACGCCGGGGAGCTGTTTTTT,CATQDGLVTYAGELFF
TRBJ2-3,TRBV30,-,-,TGTGCCTGGAGCGAGGTCCTGAGCACAGATACGCAGTATTTT,CAWSEVLSTDTQYF
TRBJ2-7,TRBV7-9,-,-,TGTGCCAGCAGCTTAGGACAGTTTCCCTACGAGCAGTACTTC,CASSLGQFPYEQYF
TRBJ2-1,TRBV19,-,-,TGTGCCAGTAGTAATGTCGGAGGCTACAATGAGCAGTTCTTC,CASSNVGGYNEQFF
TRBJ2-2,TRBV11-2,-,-,TGTGCCAGCAGCTTAGAGAGTTTCCCCGGGGAGCTGTTTTTT,CASSLESFPGELFF
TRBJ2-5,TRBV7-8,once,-,TGTGCCAGCAGCCCTAGCCAGTACTTC,CASSPSQYF